This is a list of T cell receptor beta chains from one sample in a study of beta chain features in type 1 diabetes. The repertoire was sequenced with immunoSEQ multiplex PCR; TCRdb's copy has only in-frame clones and lacks some. The table includes approximately 200,000 clones, 9.6% detected once. The sequenced sample was naive CD4+ T cells from blood. The receptors were sampled from a woman aged 18-35 years in good health. The CDR3 runs from the conserved cysteine through the conserved F or W. The D gene is left open where the match is weak. Part of the rows lack a size; the others show once, few, many or a class for expanded clones.

NA TRBJ1-2 TRBV15 TRBD1 TGTGCCACCAGCAGGAAGACAGGGCGCGTATCAGCTAACTATGGCTACACCTTC CATSRKTGRVSANYGYTF
NA TRBJ2-5 TRBV6-5 TRBD1 TGTGCCAGCAGATACAAGACGGGACAGGGAGAGACCCAGTACTTC CASRYKTGQGETQYF
few TRBJ2-7 TRBV5-1 NA TGCGCCAGCAGCTCCACCTTAGACGAGCAGTACTTC CASSSTLDEQYF
NA TRBJ1-1 TRBV18 NA TGTGCCAGCTCACCACCGGGACTAAAAGAAGCTTTCTTT CASSPPGLKEAFF
NA TRBJ2-6 TRBV2 TRBD1 TGTGCCAGCTCCGGGGACAGGGGATCTGGGGCCAACGTCCTGACTTTC CASSGDRGSGANVLTF
few TRBJ2-7 TRBV19 TRBD1 TGTGCCAGTAGTATAGACCCGGGACAGGTCGAGCAGTACTTC CASSIDPGQVEQYF
NA TRBJ2-3 TRBV19 NA TGTGCCAGTACCCAAACAGATACGCAGTATTTT CASTQTDTQYF
few TRBJ1-1 TRBV6-5 NA TGTGCCAGCAGTGTATCGGCTGGGCGGGAATCAGCTTTCTTT CASSVSAGRESAFF
NA TRBJ1-6 TRBV5-1 NA TGCGCCAGCAGTGATCAGGGTGAACCGTCACCCCTCCACTTT CASSDQGEPSPLHF
NA TRBJ2-2 TRBV9 NA TGTGCCAGCAGCGTAGAACTTTCACTTCTGGGGAGCACCGGGGAGCTGTTTTTT CASSVELSLLGSTGELFF
NA TRBJ2-4 TRBV18 NA TGTGCCAGCTCACCGGCAGTAATTCAGTACTTC CASSPAVIQYF
few TRBJ1-2 TRBV29-1 TRBD1 TGCAGCGTTGGGACAGGGACGGTTGACTATGGCTACACCTTC CSVGTGTVDYGYTF
few TRBJ1-5 TRBV28 NA TGTGCCAGCAGTCCCCGCAGTGATCAGCCCCAGCATTTT CASSPRSDQPQHF
few TRBJ1-5 TRBV6-1 TRBD1 TGTGCCAGCAGCCGCGGACAGGGGACCCAGCATTTT CASSRGQGTQHF
few TRBJ1-2 TRBV18 NA TGTGCCAGCTCACCTCTGGACAAGAATGGCTACACCTTC CASSPLDKNGYTF
NA TRBJ1-5 TRBV15 TRBD1 TGTGCCACCAGCACGCGAACTACAGGGGTTCAGCCCCAGCATTTT CATSTRTTGVQPQHF
NA TRBJ1-1 TRBV19 TRBD1 TGTGCCAGTAGAATGGGACAGGAGAACACTGAAGCTTTCTTT CASRMGQENTEAFF
few TRBJ2-7 TRBV30 TRBD1 TGTGCCTGGATCCGGACAGGGAGCTCCTACGAGCAGTACTTC CAWIRTGSSYEQYF
few TRBJ2-5 TRBV25-1 TRBD1 TGTGCCAGCAGTGACTCGGACAGGGTTGAGACCCAGTACTTC CASSDSDRVETQYF
NA TRBJ1-2 TRBV28 TRBD1 TGTGCCAGCAGTTCGCCAGGGGGGAGGAGCTACACCTTC CASSSPGGRSYTF
few TRBJ2-5 TRBV10-2 TRBD2 TGCGCCAGCAGTGAGTCGGTGGGGGTAAGCGGGAAGACCCAGTACTTC CASSESVGVSGKTQYF
few TRBJ1-1 TRBV5-1 TRBD1 TGCGCCAGCAGCGTATCCCAGGGGGGAGCGAGCACTGAAGCTTTCTTT CASSVSQGGASTEAFF
few TRBJ2-5 TRBV6-4 TRBD2 TGTGCCAGCAGCCCTAGCGGTTCCCAAGAGACCCAGTACTTC CASSPSGSQETQYF
NA TRBJ2-1 TRBV5-1 TRBD2 TGCGCCAGCAGCACGCGGACTAGCTCCAATGAGCAGTTCTTC CASSTRTSSNEQFF
NA TRBJ2-1 TRBV18 TRBD2 TGTGCCAGCTCACCAATACTAGCGGGAGTGGGTGAGCAGTTCTTC CASSPILAGVGEQFF
NA TRBJ2-1 TRBV23-1 TRBD2 TGCGCCAGCAGTCAGAGTCCGACTAGCGGGCAGTGGGAGCAGTTCTTC CASSQSPTSGQWEQFF
few TRBJ1-2 TRBV30 NA TGTGCCTGGAGTGAGGGATCGGGGGGTATTGGCTACACCTTC CAWSEGSGGIGYTF
NA TRBJ1-1 TRBV5-1 TRBD1 TGCGCCAGCAGCTTGGTGGGACAGGGGAACTTAAGGTTGAACACTGAAGCTTTCTTT CASSLVGQGNLRLNTEAFF
NA TRBJ2-6 TRBV6-5 TRBD1 TGTGCCAGCAGCTGGACAGGGACTGGGGCCAACGTCCTGACTTTC CASSWTGTGANVLTF
few TRBJ1-2 TRBV13 TRBD1 TGTGCCAGCACGGGACAGGGATTATTTTTTGGGTCCGGCGATGGCTACACCTTC CASTGQGLFFGSGDGYTF
NA TRBJ2-3 TRBV5-1 TRBD2 TGCGCCAGCAGCTCCGGACTAGCGGGAGTCACAGATACGCAGTATTTT CASSSGLAGVTDTQYF
few TRBJ1-1 TRBV29-1 NA TGCAGCGTTGAAGTAGCGGCAGGTAGAAAAGCTTTCTTT CSVEVAAGRKAFF
few TRBJ1-6 TRBV5-6 NA TGTGCCAGCAGCTTGGGAGTGGCAGGGAATTCACCCCTCCACTTT CASSLGVAGNSPLHF
few TRBJ2-1 TRBV7-3 TRBD1 TGTGCCAGCAGCTTAATAACAGGGGGCGCGGGTAATGAGCAGTTCTTC CASSLITGGAGNEQFF
NA TRBJ1-2 TRBV30 NA TGTGCCTACACCTTGGGCGGGGGCTACACCTTC CAYTLGGGYTF
few TRBJ2-5 TRBV9 NA TGTGCCAGCAGCGCTTCACCCGACAGGATAGAGACCCAGTACTTC CASSASPDRIETQYF
NA TRBJ2-2 TRBV5-1 TRBD2 TGCGCCAGCTCCGGACTAGTGAACACCGGGGAGCTGTTTTTT CASSGLVNTGELFF
few TRBJ1-5 TRBV4-2 NA TGTGCCAGCAGGACCGACCACTATAGCAATCAGCCCCAGCATTTT CASRTDHYSNQPQHF
NA TRBJ1-1 TRBV15 TRBD1 TGTGCCACCAGACCCCGAACAGGGGGCGCATCGTTTCTGAACACTGAAGCTTTCTTT CATRPRTGGASFLNTEAFF
NA TRBJ2-2 TRBV5-4 NA TGTGCCAGCAGCGGACTCCCCGTGCAAAACACCGGGGAGCTGTTTTTT CASSGLPVQNTGELFF
NA TRBJ2-1 TRBV6-1 TRBD2 TGTGCCAGCAGTGACCGCTACAGCGGGAGCTACCCCAATGAGCAGTTCTTC CASSDRYSGSYPNEQFF
NA TRBJ1-1 TRBV7-9 TRBD1 TGTGCCAGCAGCCGCGACCCCCGGGGCAGGGGGGTTGGTGAAGCTTTCTTT CASSRDPRGRGVGEAFF
few TRBJ2-7 TRBV5-4 TRBD2 TGTGCCAGCAGTCTAGGACCCTTTGGCGGGAGCCTCTCCTACGAGCAGTACTTC CASSLGPFGGSLSYEQYF
few TRBJ1-5 TRBV28 NA TGTGCCAGCAGCTCCCCAAGGGGCGGCAATCAGCCCCAGCATTTT CASSSPRGGNQPQHF